This T cell receptor (beta chain) appears in the sequencing data of a study of blood T cell repertoires in COVID-19. In the study overall: COVID-19 samples, acute and convalescent, were from the United States, Italy and Spain.

Sequencing used immunoSEQ multiplex PCR; TCRdb keeps in-frame clones, though not all of them. Among fewer than 300,000 clones, around 79% were seen once, and the ten largest hold 2.5% to 4%. This clone appeared a single time. The CDR3 contains 10 residues. The chain has TRBV21-1 and TRBJ1-1. TRBV21-1 corresponds to a pseudogene. Sequenced: peripheral blood. This receptor was taken from an elderly woman with acute or convalescent COVID-19. CDR3 coding DNA: TGTGCCAGCCGGGGGGATGAAGCTTTCTTT. Protein: CASRGDEAFF.